This T cell receptor beta chain was documented in a study of cytomegalovirus exposure and HLA in healthy donors. About this clone: Its antigen is still unknown.

Clones were read by immunoSEQ multiplex PCR, and TCRdb kept only the in-frame ones, dropping some. The sample includes some 110,000 clones, roughly nine tenths of them seen just once. Germline CDR1 is MNHNS and CDR2 is SASEGT. The length of the CDR3 is 15 residues. Trimming took 6 bases from V and 4 from J; bases not matched to a gene: 9. Study-wide results and caveats: Reportedly, cytomegalovirus status was diagnosed with high sensitivity and specificity. CMV antigen specificity of a few CMV-associated chains was confirmed in vitro. Subsequent analysis revealed that first-cohort TCR clusters tended to co-occur in the 120 or so validation repertoires.

The donors belonged to the roughly 130-subject validation cohort, separate from the approximately 670-subject first cohort. The origin of this receptor is a man aged 18-30 years in good health and CMV-seropositive. The genes are TRBV6-1 and TRBJ2-7, with 10 bases fitting TRBD1. Material for sequencing was PBMCs. CDR3 coding DNA: TGTGCCAGCAGGGGGGGACAGGGGCCACTGTACGAGCAGTACTTC. Protein sequence: CASRGGQGPLYEQYF.